These 2 T cell receptor beta chains were all obtained from the same sample, sequenced in a study of blood T cell repertoires in COVID-19. The repertoire was sequenced with immunoSEQ multiplex PCR; TCRdb's copy has only in-frame clones and lacks some. The table shows about 75,000 clones, with 85% to 90% occurring only once. Material: peripheral blood. The receptor set was obtained from a human donor in a cohort sampled during active COVID-19.

This rearrangement joins TRBV4-3 to TRBJ2-1; D might be TRBD1 (6 bases). Trimming left V 4 bases short and J 0 bases short, with 16 bases between. Germline CDR1 reads LGHNA; CDR2 reads YSLEER. The CDR3 is made up of 17 amino acids. The CDR3 protein is CASSPGGTFSSYNEQFF. Here the CDR3 DNA reads TGCGCCAGCAGCCCTGGGGGCACTTTCAGCTCCTACAATGAGCAGTTCTTC.

V usage is TRBV18 and J usage is TRBJ2-5, with 7 nucleotides matching TRBD2. Germline values: CDR1 KGHSH, CDR2 LQKENI. The CDR3 is made up of 18 amino acids. Trimming took 2 bases from V and 1 from J; bases not matched to a gene: 13. CDR3 sequence (DNA): TGTGCCAGCTCACCATTCGGAGAGCGGGGAAGTTCCCAAGAGACCCAGTACTTC. This encodes CASSPFGERGSSQETQYF.